This is a list of T cell receptor beta chains from one sample in a study of patients and donors after allogeneic stem cell transplantation. TCRdb recomputed calls from the RT-PCR reads with MiXCR, one row per CDR3 protein. The sample lists 25,000 or so distinct CDR3 sequences; 29% were seen once. Sequencing was done on a sample of blood, either unsorted or a sorted T cell fraction (not recorded which). These receptors were taken from a human donor who was either an allogeneic HSCT recipient or a stem cell or donor lymphocyte infusion donor (not recorded which). It is not recorded whose cells these are; they may come from a transplant donor. Each CDR3 is given with its conserved first and last residue. The D gene is left open where the match is weak. The size entry is marked missing in some rows and otherwise reads once, few, many or a size class.

v_gene: TRBV20-1
abundance: few
j_gene: TRBJ1-5
d_gene: NA
CDR3nt: TGCAGTGCTAGTACAGGGTTGGGGCAGCCCCAGCATTTT
CDR3aa: CSASTGLGQPQHF

v_gene: TRBV6-2/TRBV6-3
abundance: many
j_gene: TRBJ1-2
d_gene: TRBD1
CDR3nt: TGTGCCAGTGCTCAGGGGGACTATGGCTACACCTTC
CDR3aa: CASAQGDYGYTF

v_gene: TRBV7-8
abundance: few
j_gene: TRBJ1-2
d_gene: TRBD1
CDR3nt: TGTGCCAGCAGTCAAGGACAGGGGAATGGCTACACCTTC
CDR3aa: CASSQGQGNGYTF

v_gene: TRBV13
abundance: hyperexpanded
j_gene: TRBJ2-7
d_gene: NA
CDR3nt: TGTGCCAGCAGCTTCACAGGTAGAACCTACGAGCAGTACTTC
CDR3aa: CASSFTGRTYEQYF

v_gene: TRBV5-1
abundance: few
j_gene: TRBJ1-1
d_gene: NA
CDR3nt: TGCGCCAGCAGCTTGGAAGGGGGTCGGAACACTGAAGCTTTCTTT
CDR3aa: CASSLEGGRNTEAFF

v_gene: TRBV24-1
abundance: many
j_gene: TRBJ1-5
d_gene: NA
CDR3nt: TGTGCCACCCCTGGTCAGCCCCAGCATTTT
CDR3aa: CATPGQPQHF

v_gene: TRBV5-1
abundance: many
j_gene: TRBJ1-1
d_gene: TRBD1
CDR3nt: TGCGCCAGCAGCTTGACCCTGGACAGGGGAAAGGCTGAAGCTTTCTTT
CDR3aa: CASSLTLDRGKAEAFF

v_gene: TRBV20-1
abundance: many
j_gene: TRBJ1-2
d_gene: NA
CDR3nt: TGCAGTGCTTCCGCCGGGGGCGACGGCTACACCTTC
CDR3aa: CSASAGGDGYTF

v_gene: TRBV9
abundance: NA
j_gene: TRBJ2-3
d_gene: NA
CDR3nt: TGTGCCAGCAGCGTAGGAACGGGGTCTAGCACAGATACGCAGTATTTT
CDR3aa: CASSVGTGSSTDTQYF

v_gene: TRBV9
abundance: NA
j_gene: TRBJ1-2
d_gene: NA
CDR3nt: TGTGCCAGCAGCGGTGGAAAGGGTCGGGGCTACACCTTC
CDR3aa: CASSGGKGRGYTF

v_gene: TRBV29-1
abundance: once
j_gene: TRBJ2-3
d_gene: NA
CDR3nt: TGCAGCGTTGTAGGCCGGTCCACAGATACGCAGTATTTT
CDR3aa: CSVVGRSTDTQYF

v_gene: TRBV6-1
abundance: few
j_gene: TRBJ1-2
d_gene: TRBD1
CDR3nt: TGTGCCAGCACCCAGGGGGGATCTCTCTATGGCTACACCTTC
CDR3aa: CASTQGGSLYGYTF

v_gene: TRBV20-1
abundance: NA
j_gene: TRBJ1-2
d_gene: NA
CDR3nt: TGCAGTGCCTTGCTTCGGTGTAGGCCCCGAGGTGGCTACACCTTC
CDR3aa: CSALLRCRPRGGYTF

v_gene: TRBV30
abundance: NA
j_gene: TRBJ1-2
d_gene: NA
CDR3nt: TGTGCCTGGAGTTCAGGCTTCTATGGCTACACCTTC
CDR3aa: CAWSSGFYGYTF

v_gene: TRBV4-3
abundance: few
j_gene: TRBJ1-2
d_gene: TRBD1
CDR3nt: TGCGCCAGCAGCCCGGACAGGAAAGAGTATGGCTACACCTTC
CDR3aa: CASSPDRKEYGYTF

v_gene: TRBV3-1
abundance: NA
j_gene: TRBJ2-2
d_gene: NA
CDR3nt: TGTGCCAGCAGCACCCTGAGTGCCGGGGAGCTGTTTTTT
CDR3aa: CASSTLSAGELFF

v_gene: TRBV4-1
abundance: few
j_gene: TRBJ1-3
d_gene: NA
CDR3nt: TGCGCCAGCAGCCAATGGAGGGCCTCTGGAAACACCATATATTTT
CDR3aa: CASSQWRASGNTIYF

v_gene: TRBV18
abundance: NA
j_gene: TRBJ1-5
d_gene: NA
CDR3nt: TGTGCCAGCTCTAAAAGCAATCAGCCCCAGCATTTT
CDR3aa: CASSKSNQPQHF

v_gene: TRBV4-3
abundance: NA
j_gene: TRBJ2-1
d_gene: TRBD2
CDR3nt: TGCGCCAGCAGCCCTATCGGACTAGCGCAGGATGAGCAGTTCTTC
CDR3aa: CASSPIGLAQDEQFF

v_gene: TRBV20-1
abundance: few
j_gene: TRBJ2-3
d_gene: NA
CDR3nt: TGCAGTGCTAGAGAAGGGGGGAGCCCAGATACGCAGTATTTT
CDR3aa: CSAREGGSPDTQYF

v_gene: TRBV27
abundance: NA
j_gene: TRBJ2-7
d_gene: TRBD1
CDR3nt: TGTGCCAGCAGTTTTCGCGCAGGGGGCTACGAGCAGTACTTC
CDR3aa: CASSFRAGGYEQYF

v_gene: TRBV18
abundance: few
j_gene: TRBJ1-6
d_gene: NA
CDR3nt: TGTGCCAGCTCACCATTTGGACAGAATTCACCCCTCCACTTT
CDR3aa: CASSPFGQNSPLHF

v_gene: TRBV11-2
abundance: NA
j_gene: TRBJ1-2
d_gene: NA
CDR3nt: TGTGCCAGCAGCTCTTACAGGGCCCTTGGCTACACCTTC
CDR3aa: CASSSYRALGYTF

v_gene: TRBV5-1
abundance: NA
j_gene: TRBJ2-1
d_gene: TRBD2
CDR3nt: TGCGCCAGCAGCTTTCATCCGGGACTAGGGTCCCCCAATGAGCAGTTCTTC
CDR3aa: CASSFHPGLGSPNEQFF

v_gene: TRBV19
abundance: NA
j_gene: TRBJ2-2
d_gene: NA
CDR3nt: TGTGCCAGTAGCGGGACATACGGCGGGGAGCTGTTTTTT
CDR3aa: CASSGTYGGELFF

v_gene: TRBV12-3/TRBV12-4
abundance: many
j_gene: TRBJ1-6
d_gene: NA
CDR3nt: TGTGCCAGCAGTGGGGTTCATAATTCACCCCTCCACTTT
CDR3aa: CASSGVHNSPLHF

v_gene: TRBV15
abundance: NA
j_gene: TRBJ2-1
d_gene: NA
CDR3nt: TGTGCCACCAGCAGACTCCTTGGGGTGGGGGGCAATGAGCAGTTCTTC
CDR3aa: CATSRLLGVGGNEQFF

v_gene: TRBV12-3/TRBV12-4
abundance: few
j_gene: TRBJ2-1
d_gene: TRBD2
CDR3nt: TGTGCCAGCAGCTCAGGACTAGCGGGATACAATGAGCAGTTCTTC
CDR3aa: CASSSGLAGYNEQFF

v_gene: TRBV4-2
abundance: NA
j_gene: TRBJ1-6
d_gene: NA
CDR3nt: TGTGCCAGCAGCCAATCCCAGGGGCGATATAATTCACCCCTCCACTTT
CDR3aa: CASSQSQGRYNSPLHF

v_gene: TRBV27
abundance: NA
j_gene: TRBJ2-3
d_gene: TRBD1
CDR3nt: TGTGCCAGCACCCGGGACAGGGCCGATACGCAGTATTTT
CDR3aa: CASTRDRADTQYF

v_gene: TRBV25-1
abundance: NA
j_gene: TRBJ1-6
d_gene: NA
CDR3nt: TGTGCCAGCAGTGTTGGAGCCTCACCCCTCCACTTT
CDR3aa: CASSVGASPLHF

v_gene: TRBV6-1
abundance: NA
j_gene: TRBJ2-5
d_gene: NA
CDR3nt: TGTGCCAGCAGGGCCCCAGGGGGGAAAGAGACCCAGTACTTC
CDR3aa: CASRAPGGKETQYF

v_gene: TRBV12-3/TRBV12-4
abundance: few
j_gene: TRBJ2-3
d_gene: NA
CDR3nt: TGTGCCAGCAGTTTGAGAAGACTTTTCACAGATACGCAGTATTTT
CDR3aa: CASSLRRLFTDTQYF